These T cell receptor beta chains were read from a single sample in a study of PD-1 blockade in classical Hodgkin lymphoma. The protocol was immunoSEQ multiplex PCR, while the TCRdb copy is restricted to in-frame clones and leaves out a portion. Among about 47,000 clones listed, approximately 80% were seen once. Sequences were derived from peripheral blood mononuclear cells (PBMCs), sampled before the fourth cycle of nivolumab. All receptors come from a human donor with classical Hodgkin lymphoma. The CDR3 runs from the conserved cysteine through the conserved F or W. The D gene is left open where the match is weak. A clone size is listed for some rows: how often the clone was seen (once, few, many), or a class if it is expanded.

d_gene	j_gene	abundance	len	v_gene	CDR3nt	CDR3aa
.	TRBJ2-3	.	17	TRBV27	TGTGCCAGCAGTTTAACGCCCAGGGGCTGGGGCACAGATACGCAGTATTTT	CASSLTPRGWGTDTQYF
.	TRBJ1-1	.	16	TRBV19	TGTGCCAGTAGTATGGGGTCCGGGGGGCGAGGGGCTGAAGCTTTCTTT	CASSMGSGGRGAEAFF
.	TRBJ1-2	medium-sized	15	TRBV5-3	TGTGCCAGAAGCTTGGCCCCGGGGGAAAATCATGGCTACACCTTC	CARSLAPGENHGYTF
.	TRBJ2-2	.	12	TRBV6-5	TGTGCCAGCAGTTACTCGGCCGGGGAGCTGTTTTTT	CASSYSAGELFF
.	TRBJ1-4	.	14	TRBV28	TGTGCCAGCAGTTTTACCGGGGTGGCGGACAAACTGTTTTTT	CASSFTGVADKLFF
TRBD1	TRBJ2-7	.	17	TRBV9	TGTGCCAGCAGCGGAAGCCTCACAGGGGGAGTACTCTACGAGCAGTACTTC	CASSGSLTGGVLYEQYF
TRBD2	TRBJ2-1	.	15	TRBV7-9	TGTGCCAGCAGCTTAGTGTTGGGACTAGCTTATGAGCAGTTCTTC	CASSLVLGLAYEQFF
.	TRBJ1-2	.	15	TRBV7-2	TGTGCCAGCAGCTTAGAGAGGAGATTTAACTATGGCTACACCTTC	CASSLERRFNYGYTF
.	TRBJ1-2	medium-sized	15	TRBV4-1	TGCGCCAGCAGCCAAGCACCCGTCCCTAACTATGGCTACACCTTC	CASSQAPVPNYGYTF
.	TRBJ1-1	.	14	TRBV11-2	TGTGCCAGCAGCTTTGGGGGTCACGGCACTGAAGCTTTCTTT	CASSFGGHGTEAFF
TRBD2	TRBJ2-1	.	18	TRBV27	TGTGCCAGCAGTTTAAGTTCGGGACTAGCGGGAGACTACAATGAGCAGTTCTTC	CASSLSSGLAGDYNEQFF
TRBD2	TRBJ2-2	.	18	TRBV5-4	TGTGCCAGCAGCGCCGGGACTAGCGGGAGGGCCAGCTCCGGGGAGCTGTTTTTT	CASSAGTSGRASSGELFF
.	TRBJ1-1	once	12	TRBV6-5	TGTGCCAGCAGGGGGGGCGGGACTGAAGCTTTCTTT	CASRGGGTEAFF
.	TRBJ1-5	few	10	TRBV27	TGTGCCAGCAGTCCTCGGACCCAGCATTTT	CASSPRTQHF
.	TRBJ1-2	.	13	TRBV10-2	TGCGCCAGCAGTCAGACAGGTTTCTATGGCTACACCTTC	CASSQTGFYGYTF
TRBD1	TRBJ2-6	.	19	TRBV19	TGTGCCAGTATTACAAGACCGGGACAGGGTCCGGTCGGGGCCAACGTCCTGACTTTC	CASITRPGQGPVGANVLTF
.	TRBJ1-1	.	12	TRBV6-1	TGTGCCAGCAGTTGGGGGGGGACTGAAGCTTTCTTT	CASSWGGTEAFF
.	TRBJ1-1	.	13	TRBV10-3	TGTGCCATCAGTGCTATACAGGGCCCGGGGGCTTTCTTT	CAISAIQGPGAFF
.	TRBJ1-4	.	12	TRBV19	TGTGCCAGTCGACAGAGTAATGAAAAACTGTTTTTT	CASRQSNEKLFF
TRBD1	TRBJ1-2	.	16	TRBV6-5	TGTGCCAGCAGTTACTTTTTCCCGACAGGGGACTATGGCTACACCTTC	CASSYFFPTGDYGYTF
.	TRBJ2-7	.	12	TRBV2	TGTGCCAGCAGTGGGGCCGCCTACGAGCAGTACTTC	CASSGAAYEQYF
.	TRBJ1-3	.	16	TRBV6-5	TGTGCCAGCAGTTACTCGTACAGCACGCTTGGAAACACCATATATTTT	CASSYSYSTLGNTIYF
.	TRBJ1-4	.	17	TRBV28	TGTGCCAGCAGTTATCCGGGCCCGATTAGTCGCGGTGAAAAACTGTTTTTT	CASSYPGPISRGEKLFF
.	TRBJ2-3	few	15	TRBV10-2	TGCGCCAGCAGTGAGCGTAGAGGGGGGCAAGATACGCAGTATTTT	CASSERRGGQDTQYF
.	TRBJ1-3	.	16	TRBV7-2	TGTGCCAGCAGCCTTACTCCGGCGTCCTCAGGAAACACCATATATTTT	CASSLTPASSGNTIYF
TRBD2	TRBJ2-7	.	14	TRBV18	TGTGCCAGCTCACTTAGCGGGCTCTCCTACGAGCAGTACTTC	CASSLSGLSYEQYF
.	TRBJ2-3	.	14	TRBV5-4	TGTGCCAGCAGCCCGGGGGAAAACACAGATACGCAGTATTTT	CASSPGENTDTQYF
TRBD2	TRBJ2-7	.	14	TRBV5-1	TGCGCCAGCAGCTTGTCTAGCGGGGGCTACGAGCAGTACTTC	CASSLSSGGYEQYF
TRBD1	TRBJ2-5	.	15	TRBV10-3	TGTGCCATCAGTGAGTTCCAGGGGGCGGAAGAGACCCAGTACTTC	CAISEFQGAEETQYF
.	TRBJ1-4	.	17	TRBV21-1	TGTGCCAGCAGCAAAGGACAGGGGTGGACAACTAATGAAAAACTGTTTTTT	CASSKGQGWTTNEKLFF
TRBD1	TRBJ2-4	few	16	TRBV4-1	TGCGCCAGCAGCCAAGACCCAGGGGGCAGGGGTGCCATTCAGTACTTC	CASSQDPGGRGAIQYF
.	TRBJ1-5	.	14	TRBV27	TGTGCCAGCAGTTTGATCCCGGGCGGACAGCCCCAGCATTTT	CASSLIPGGQPQHF
.	TRBJ2-5	.	15	TRBV5-4	TGTGCCAGCAGCCTGGGACCCCCGGGGCGTGAGACCCAGTACTTC	CASSLGPPGRETQYF
TRBD1	TRBJ2-2	.	15	TRBV27	TGTGCCAGCAGTCTCCGGGACAGGGGCACCGGGGAGCTGTTTTTT	CASSLRDRGTGELFF
TRBD2	TRBJ2-1	.	15	TRBV27	TGTGCCAGCAGTTTAACTAGCGGGGGCTACAATGAGCAGTTCTTC	CASSLTSGGYNEQFF
TRBD2	TRBJ2-5	.	16	TRBV7-9	TGTGCCAGCAGCCTCCAAGGGACTAGCCTCCTGGGGACCCAGTACTTC	CASSLQGTSLLGTQYF
.	TRBJ1-4	.	13	TRBV11-3	TGTGCCAGCAGCCTATGGGAGAAGGAAAAACTGTTTTTT	CASSLWEKEKLFF
.	TRBJ1-5	.	15	TRBV19	TGTGCCAGTAACACCCTGGGCAGCTCAAATCAGCCCCAGCATTTT	CASNTLGSSNQPQHF
TRBD2	TRBJ2-1	.	16	TRBV4-2	TGTGCCAGCAGACGAGAAGAGACTAGCGGACACAATGAGCAGTTCTTC	CASRREETSGHNEQFF
.	TRBJ1-6	.	16	TRBV15	TGTGCCACCAGCAGAGAGGCAGTGCAGTATAATTCACCCCTCCACTTT	CATSREAVQYNSPLHF
.	TRBJ1-3	.	16	TRBV9	TGTGCCAGCAGCGTAGGGGGAGGCAGGCCTGGAAACACCATATATTTT	CASSVGGGRPGNTIYF
.	TRBJ2-4	.	16	TRBV5-6	TGTGCCAGCAGCTTGAGGGCGGCTTTAGCCAAAAACATTCAGTACTTC	CASSLRAALAKNIQYF
.	TRBJ1-5	.	14	TRBV15	TGTGCCACCAGCAGCGAGATTAGCAATCAGCCCCAGCATTTT	CATSSEISNQPQHF
.	TRBJ1-2	.	15	TRBV7-3	TGTGCCAGCAGCCCCGGGGGCCCGGCTAACTATGGCTACACCTTC	CASSPGGPANYGYTF
.	TRBJ2-7	few	14	TRBV7-2	TGTGCCAGCAGCTTAAACCCCGGCCTCTACGAGCAGTACTTC	CASSLNPGLYEQYF
.	TRBJ1-6	.	16	TRBV30	TGTGCCTGGAGTGTATTGGGGCGACCTTATAATTCACCCCTCCACTTT	CAWSVLGRPYNSPLHF
.	TRBJ2-3	.	16	TRBV7-8	TGTGCCAGCAGCTTCCCCCGGGACACGAGCACAGATACGCAGTATTTT	CASSFPRDTSTDTQYF
TRBD1	TRBJ1-5	.	16	TRBV4-1	TGCGCCAGCAGCCAAGAGGGACAGAACCGATATCAGCCCCAGCATTTT	CASSQEGQNRYQPQHF
.	TRBJ2-3	.	13	TRBV2	TGTGCCAGCCCCGGGACAGCGGGAGATACGCAGTATTTT	CASPGTAGDTQYF
.	TRBJ1-4	.	14	TRBV4-3	TGCGCCAGCAGTTTCGGGACCTCAAATGAAAAACTGTTTTTT	CASSFGTSNEKLFF
TRBD2	TRBJ2-3	.	14	TRBV5-4	TGTGCCAGCAGGGTAGCGGGAGGATCAGATACGCAGTATTTT	CASRVAGGSDTQYF
.	TRBJ1-6	.	15	TRBV7-2	TGTGCCAGCAGCTTAGACAGGGTGGGTAATTCACCCCTCCACTTT	CASSLDRVGNSPLHF
TRBD2	TRBJ2-7	.	15	TRBV11-2	TGTGCCAGCAGCTCCCGACTAGCGGGACCGTACGAGCAGTACTTC	CASSSRLAGPYEQYF